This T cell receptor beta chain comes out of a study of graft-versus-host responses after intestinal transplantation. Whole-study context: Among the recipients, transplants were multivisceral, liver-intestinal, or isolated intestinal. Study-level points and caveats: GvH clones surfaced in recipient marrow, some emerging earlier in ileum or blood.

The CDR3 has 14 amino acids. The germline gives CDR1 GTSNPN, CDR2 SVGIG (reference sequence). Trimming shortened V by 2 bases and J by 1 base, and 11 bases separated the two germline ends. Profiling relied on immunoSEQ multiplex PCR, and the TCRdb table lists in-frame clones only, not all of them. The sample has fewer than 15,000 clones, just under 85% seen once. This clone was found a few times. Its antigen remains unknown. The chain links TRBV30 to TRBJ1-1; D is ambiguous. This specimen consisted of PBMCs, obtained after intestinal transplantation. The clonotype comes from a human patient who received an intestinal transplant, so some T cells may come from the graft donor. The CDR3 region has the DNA TGTGCCTGGAGTAAATGGCAGACGAACACTGAAGCTTTCTTT. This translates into CAWSKWQTNTEAFF.